These T cell receptor beta chains were read from a single sample in a study of sequential checkpoint blockade in melanoma. The table came from immunoSEQ multiplex PCR; TCRdb's copy has only in-frame clones and leaves some out. The table has 9,900 or so clones, around 28% seen once. This sample comprised tumor tissue (inferred from file names), obtained from a patient given nivolumab and ipilimumab in sequence. The receptors derive from a human donor with melanoma. Each CDR3 is given with its conserved first and last residue. Fields, in order: J gene, clone size, V gene, D gene, CDR3 DNA, CDR3 protein. A D gene is named only where the DNA matches it firmly. Clone size is stated in some rows and not others, as once, few, many or a class when expanded.

TRBJ2-1 | NA | TRBV18 | NA | TGTGCCAGCTCACCCCCCGGACACAATGAGCAGTTCTTC | CASSPPGHNEQFF
TRBJ1-2 | NA | TRBV5-1 | NA | TGCGCCAGCAGTTTCCAACCGGGACTGCTTGGCTACACCTTC | CASSFQPGLLGYTF
TRBJ1-2 | few | TRBV23-1 | NA | TGCGCCAGCAGCCAAGCGATCAGCTCCAACTATGGCTACACCTTC | CASSQAISSNYGYTF
TRBJ1-2 | medium-sized | TRBV15 | TRBD1 | TGTGCCACCAGCGAAAACAGGGGGCTCAACTATGGCTACACCTTC | CATSENRGLNYGYTF
TRBJ2-1 | few | TRBV28 | NA | TGTGCCAGCTGCCTTGACTACAATGAGCAGTTCTTC | CASCLDYNEQFF
TRBJ1-2 | NA | TRBV30 | NA | TGTGCCTGGAGTGAATGGGGCGGAAACTATGGCTACACCTTC | CAWSEWGGNYGYTF
TRBJ1-2 | many | TRBV11-3 | TRBD1 | TGTGCCAGCAGCGCCCGACAGGGGGCGGAAGGCTACACCTTC | CASSARQGAEGYTF
TRBJ1-1 | NA | TRBV6-7 | NA | TGTGCCAGCAGTTACGAGCCCCCAGGGCTGAACACTGAAGCTTTCTTT | CASSYEPPGLNTEAFF
TRBJ1-1 | many | TRBV11-3 | TRBD1 | TGTGCCAGCAGGGGGGCCGGACCCAGGGGGACTGAAGCTTTCTTT | CASRGAGPRGTEAFF
TRBJ2-2 | few | TRBV6-8 | NA | TGTGCCAGCAGTTACTCGACCCCAGGGTCTTTAAACACCGGGGAGCTGTTTTTT | CASSYSTPGSLNTGELFF